This entry lists 23 T cell receptor beta chains sequenced from one sample in a study of T-cell memory formation after mild COVID-19. TCRdb recomputed calls from the 5' RACE reads with MiXCR, one row per CDR3 protein. The table records hundreds of thousands of distinct CDR3 sequences, approximately 19% of them present only once. Material for sequencing was PBMCs or a T cell subset sorted from them (not recorded which). The source is a man between 18 and 29 years old who had mild COVID-19 (a few samples of this study predate the infection). Cell type and time point are not known.

This clonotype was detected many times. The V and J genes are TRBV20-1 and TRBJ2-2; 8 positions match TRBD2. Germline assignment: CDR1 DFQATT and CDR2 SNEGSKA (reference sequence). Unmatched junction bases numbered 10, after V lost 3 bases and J lost 4 bases. There are 16 residues in the CDR3. The CDR3 nucleotides are TGCAGTGCTAGGGGGTCGGGGGGGCGCGCCACCGGGGAGCTGTTTTTT. Protein sequence: CSARGSGGRATGELFF.

The V and J genes are TRBV15 and TRBJ2-5; D is ambiguous. Germline loops: CDR1 LNHNV, CDR2 YYDKDF (reference sequence). The V and J ends lost 0 bases and 5 bases respectively, with 16 bases between them. The CDR3 is 16 residues long. The CDR3 DNA is TGTGCCACCAGCAGAGATCGCCTTTCCCTGGGGGAGACCCAGTACTTC. Translation: CATSRDRLSLGETQYF. Full variable domain (outside the CDR3, taken from reference TRBV15 and TRBJ2-5): DAMVIQNPRYQVTQFGKPVTLSCSQTLNHNVMYWYQQKSSQAPKLLFHYYDKDFNNEADTPDNFQSRRPNTSFCFLDIRSPGLGDTAMYLCATSRDRLSLGETQYFGPGTRLLVL.

The chain carries TRBV7-3 and TRBJ2-3, with 9 positions matching TRBD1. Unmatched junction bases numbered 4, after V lost 0 bases and J lost 6 bases. In germline, CDR1 is SGHTA, CDR2 FQGTGA. This CDR3 comprises 15 residues. The CDR3 DNA sequence: TGTGCCAGCAGCTTAACGGGGACAGGGTACGATACGCAGTATTTT. It encodes CASSLTGTGYDTQYF.

The rearrangement joins TRBV4-1 to TRBJ2-7; D gene uncertain. V gave up 1 base and J gave up 0 bases, with 13 bases separating them. This CDR3 is 16 amino acids long. Germline CDR1 reads MGHRA; CDR2 reads YSYEKL. The CDR3 region has the DNA TGCGCCAGCAGCCAAGTTAGAGACACCCACTCCTACGAGCAGTACTTC. Protein: CASSQVRDTHSYEQYF.

The chain carries TRBV5-5 and TRBJ2-7; D may match TRBD1 or TRBD2 (6 bases each). V dropped 0 bases and J dropped 2 bases, with 9 bases sitting between them. The germline V gene has CDR1 SGHKS and CDR2 YYEKEE (reference sequence). The CDR3 has 14 residues. The CDR3 nucleotides are TGTGCCAGCAGCTTGGACGGGGGCCCCTACGAGCAGTACTTC. It encodes CASSLDGGPYEQYF. The full variable domain, in which reference TRBV5-5 and TRBJ2-7 provide the parts outside the CDR3, is DAGVTQSPTHLIKTRGQQVTLRCSPISGHKSVSWYQQVLGQGPQFIFQYYEKEERGRGNFPDRFSARQFPNYSSELNVNALLLGDSALYLCASSLDGGPYEQYFGPGTRLTVT.

The rearrangement joins TRBV28 to TRBJ2-1, with a possible D match to TRBD2 (7 bases). The CDR3 length is 14 residues. V was shortened by 9 bases and J by 1 base, with 13 bases between the two germline ends. CDR1 MDHEN and CDR2 SYDVKM come from the germline V gene. In nucleotides, the CDR3 is TGTGCCAGTCAACAGGGACTATCCTACAATGAGCAGTTCTTC. Translation: CASQQGLSYNEQFF. The variable domain in full, with the rest retrieved from reference TRBV28 and TRBJ2-1, is DVKVTQSSRYLVKRTGEKVFLECVQDMDHENMFWYRQDPGLGLRLIYFSYDVKMKEKGDIPEGYSVSREKKERFSLILESASTNQTSMYLCASQQGLSYNEQFFGPGTRLTVL.

The chain uses TRBV19 and TRBJ1-4; D gene uncertain. The ends were cut back, 5 bases at V and 1 base at J, with 11 bases in the middle. Per the germline V gene, CDR1 is LNHDA and CDR2 is SQIVND (reference sequence). The CDR3 is 15 amino acids. Here the CDR3 reads CASSVRHLTNEKLFF. The CDR3 DNA reads TGTGCCAGTAGTGTCCGACATCTAACTAATGAAAAACTGTTTTTT. Together with reference TRBV19 and TRBJ1-4, the CDR3 gives the full variable domain: DGGITQSPKYLFRKEGQNVTLSCEQNLNHDAMYWYRQDPGQGLRLIYYSQIVNDFQKGDIAEGYSVSREKKESFPLTVTSAQKNPTAFYLCASSVRHLTNEKLFFGSGTQLSVL.

J is TRBJ1-1 and V is TRBV20-1; D not resolved. V was shortened by 6 bases and J by 0 bases, with 11 bases between the two germline ends. Germline CDR1 reads DFQATT; CDR2 reads SNEGSKA (reference sequence). The CDR3 spans 13 residues. As DNA, the CDR3 is TGCAGTGCGATGACCGCCTTGAACACTGAAGCTTTCTTT. It specifies CSAMTALNTEAFF.

The chain is built from TRBV7-8 and TRBJ1-3, with D uncertain. Per the germline V gene, CDR1 is SGHVS and CDR2 is FQNEAQ. The length of the CDR3 is 14 residues. Trimming shortened V by 4 bases and J by 1 base, and 8 bases separated the two germline ends. CDR3 sequence (DNA): TGTGCCAGCAGCTCTACACTTTCTGGAAACACCATATATTTT. Translating it yields CASSSTLSGNTIYF.

This clonotype was seen more than once but under ten times. The chain is built from TRBV6-5 and TRBJ2-5, with 8 bases that match TRBD2. The CDR3 extends over 13 amino acids. The V segment lost 7 bases and the J segment 9 bases; nucleotides outside the gene matches: 10. Germline V gene sequence: CDR1 MNHEY, CDR2 SVGAGI. The CDR3 nucleotides read TGTGCCAGCACGAGCGGGGGTACTGGGGCCCAGTACTTC. It codes for CASTSGGTGAQYF.

This clonotype turned up a few times. This rearrangement joins TRBV9 to TRBJ1-1; D is undetermined. Germline V lookup: CDR1 SGDLS, CDR2 YYNGEE. The CDR3 runs to 13 residues. V lost 1 base to trimming and J lost 3 bases, with 7 bases between them. CDR3 coding DNA: TGTGCCAGCAGCGTAAATCTATACACTGAAGCTTTCTTT. Translated: CASSVNLYTEAFF.

This clonotype was counted a single time. V usage is TRBV4-1 and J usage is TRBJ1-1; D remains ambiguous. Trimming left V 3 bases short and J 5 bases short, with 16 bases between. This CDR3 spans 15 amino acids. CDR1 and CDR2 (germline): MGHRA, YSYEKL. The CDR3 region is CASSHFPGLWTEAFF. The CDR3 DNA is TGCGCCAGCAGCCACTTTCCCGGGTTGTGGACTGAAGCTTTCTTT.

This clonotype was detected a few times. The V and J genes are TRBV6-1 and TRBJ1-6; D call uncertain. Germline CDR1 is MNHNS and CDR2 is SASEGT. Trimming removed 5 bases at V and 10 bases at J, with 21 bases between. The CDR3 spans 16 residues. In DNA form, the CDR3 reads TGTGCCAGCAGTACCGACGGAACTGGGTACGGGTCACCCCTCCACTTT. Translation gives CASSTDGTGYGSPLHF.

This clonotype has a single count. This chain joins TRBV2 and TRBJ2-1; possibly TRBD1 for D (6 bases). This CDR3 comprises 16 residues. Germline values: CDR1 SNHLY, CDR2 FYNNEI. Between the trimmed V and J ends, which lost 5 bases and 0 bases, there was a span of 14 bases. CDR3: CASSPGTTFSYNEQFF. DNA for the CDR3: TGTGCCAGCAGTCCGGGGACAACTTTCTCCTACAATGAGCAGTTCTTC.

This clonotype was seen more than once but under ten times. The chain uses TRBV21-1 and TRBJ1-2; TRBD1, the table's D call, was not compared with the DNA. TRBV21-1 is shown as a pseudogene. CDR3 size: 18 residues. DNA for the CDR3: TGTGCCAGCAGCAAAGAGGGGACAGGGGGCACCAAAAACTATGGCTACACCTTC. Translating gives CASSKEGTGGTKNYGYTF.

This chain connects TRBV5-1 to TRBJ2-5, with 7 nucleotides matching TRBD1. V trimming: 3 bases; J trimming: 2 bases; junction bases outside the gene matches: 7. Germline CDR1 SGHRS, CDR2 YFSETQ. This CDR3 comprises 15 residues. DNA for the CDR3: TGCGCCAGCAGCTACGGGACAGCGCCTCAAGAGACCCAGTACTTC. Amino acids: CASSYGTAPQETQYF.

This chain joins TRBV19 and TRBJ1-2, with 10 bases matching TRBD1. The CDR3 covers 16 residues. The V gene's germline CDR1 is LNHDA and CDR2 SQIVND (reference sequence). Unmatched junction bases numbered 2, after V lost 0 bases and J lost 1 base. This CDR3 is CASSIDDRGLNYGYTF. CDR3 nucleotide sequence: TGTGCCAGTAGTATAGACGACAGGGGGCTTAACTATGGCTACACCTTC. Looking up the rest from reference TRBV19 and TRBJ1-2 gives the full variable domain: DGGITQSPKYLFRKEGQNVTLSCEQNLNHDAMYWYRQDPGQGLRLIYYSQIVNDFQKGDIAEGYSVSREKKESFPLTVTSAQKNPTAFYLCASSIDDRGLNYGYTFGSGTRLTVV.

This clonotype has only a few counts. This chain uses TRBV19 with TRBJ1-5; D unresolved. Trimming stripped 5 bases from V and 3 bases from J, with 20 bases between. This CDR3 is built from 17 residues. Per germline, CDR1 LNHDA and CDR2 SQIVND (reference sequence). The CDR3 DNA follows: TGTGCCAGTAGTGACCTCCGGGAAGAAAGTTTCAATCAGCCCCAGCATTTT. Amino acids: CASSDLREESFNQPQHF.

This clonotype was picked up a small number of times. The chain uses TRBV5-1 and TRBJ2-2; 9 bases line up with TRBD2. Germline V lookup: CDR1 SGHRS, CDR2 YFSETQ. The CDR3 is 17 residues long. J gave up 5 bases and V 2 bases, and 10 bases lay outside the gene matches. CDR3 nucleotides: TGCGCCAGCAGCTTTCTGGCGGGGGGGCCCCGGACCGGGGAGCTGTTTTTT. This sequence encodes CASSFLAGGPRTGELFF.

The sample holds a few counts of this clonotype. J is TRBJ1-2 and V is TRBV29-1; no clear D gene. Germline V CDR1 and CDR2: SQVTM, ANQGSEA. Trimming took off 5 bases at V and 8 bases at J, with 12 bases between the two ends. This CDR3 spans 11 amino acids. The CDR3 here is CSVSGPGGYTF. DNA of the CDR3: TGCAGCGTTTCTGGACCCGGGGGCTACACCTTC.

The chain uses TRBV7-2 and TRBJ2-1, with D possibly matching TRBD2 (5 bases). Germline CDR1 SGHTA, CDR2 FQGNSA. V dropped 5 bases and J dropped 0 bases, with 14 bases sitting between them. The CDR3 is 16 amino acids. CDR3 residues: CASSPEAGVSYNEQFF. In nucleotides, the CDR3 is TGTGCCAGCAGCCCCGAGGCGGGTGTCTCCTACAATGAGCAGTTCTTC.

This clonotype was detected only a few times. DNA of the CDR3: TGTGCCAGCAGTGCCCCGGGACAGGGTTGTGAGCAGTTCTTC. Protein: CASSAPGQGCEQFF. The genes are TRBV12-3 or TRBV12-4 and TRBJ2-1, with TRBD1 matching 9 bases. J gave up 9 bases and V 5 bases, and 8 bases lay outside the gene matches. The CDR3 extends over 14 amino acids.

In the case of this clonotype: Because the CDR3's place on the DNA is in doubt, the DNA is left out and the CDR3 is given as listed by TCRdb. This sequence joins TRBV7-9 and TRBJ1-6; the table's TRBD1 call for D was not verified on the DNA. The CDR3 has 14 amino acids, counting both end residues. Germline CDR1 is SEHNR and CDR2 is FQNEAQ (reference sequence). The CDR3 here is CASSVGQGTSPIHF.